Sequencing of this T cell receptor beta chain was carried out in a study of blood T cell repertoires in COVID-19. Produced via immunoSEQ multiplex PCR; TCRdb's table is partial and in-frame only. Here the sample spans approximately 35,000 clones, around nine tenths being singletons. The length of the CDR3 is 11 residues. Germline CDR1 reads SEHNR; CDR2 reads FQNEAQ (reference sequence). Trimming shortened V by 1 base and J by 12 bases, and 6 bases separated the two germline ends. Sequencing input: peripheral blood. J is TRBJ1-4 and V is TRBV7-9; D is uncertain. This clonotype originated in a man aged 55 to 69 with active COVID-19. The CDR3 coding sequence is TGTGCCAGCAGCTTAGATCGAGAACTGTTTTTT. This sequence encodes CASSLDRELFF.